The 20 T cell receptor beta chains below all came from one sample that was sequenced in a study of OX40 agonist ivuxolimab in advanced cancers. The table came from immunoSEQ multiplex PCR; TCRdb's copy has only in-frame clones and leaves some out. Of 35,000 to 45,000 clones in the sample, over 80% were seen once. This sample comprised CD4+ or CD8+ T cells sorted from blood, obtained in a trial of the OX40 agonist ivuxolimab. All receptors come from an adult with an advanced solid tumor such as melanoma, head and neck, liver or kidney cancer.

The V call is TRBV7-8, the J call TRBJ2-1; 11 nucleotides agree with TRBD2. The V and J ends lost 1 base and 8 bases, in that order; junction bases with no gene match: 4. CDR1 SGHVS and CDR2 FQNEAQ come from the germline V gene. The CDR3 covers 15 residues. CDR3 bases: TGTGCCAGCAGCTTAGGAACTAGCGGGAGCGATGAGCAGTTCTTC. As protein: CASSLGTSGSDEQFF.

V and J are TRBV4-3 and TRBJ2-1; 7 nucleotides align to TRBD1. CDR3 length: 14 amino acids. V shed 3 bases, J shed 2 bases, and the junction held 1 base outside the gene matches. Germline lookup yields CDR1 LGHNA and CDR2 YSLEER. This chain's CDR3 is CASSQDRTYNEQFF. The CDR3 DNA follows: TGCGCCAGCAGCCAGGACAGGACCTACAATGAGCAGTTCTTC.

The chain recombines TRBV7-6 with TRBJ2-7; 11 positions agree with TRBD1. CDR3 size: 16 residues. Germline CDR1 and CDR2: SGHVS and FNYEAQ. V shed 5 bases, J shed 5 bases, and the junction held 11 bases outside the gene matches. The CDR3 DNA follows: TGTGCCAGCAGCCCAACGCCGGGACAGGGGGACCACGAGCAGTACTTC. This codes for CASSPTPGQGDHEQYF.

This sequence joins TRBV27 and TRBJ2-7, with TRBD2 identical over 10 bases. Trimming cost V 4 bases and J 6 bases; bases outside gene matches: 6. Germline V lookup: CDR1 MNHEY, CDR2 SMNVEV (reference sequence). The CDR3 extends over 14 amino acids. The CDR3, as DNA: TGTGCCAGCAGTTCAGCGGGAGGGCCGACCGAGCAGTACTTC. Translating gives CASSSAGGPTEQYF.

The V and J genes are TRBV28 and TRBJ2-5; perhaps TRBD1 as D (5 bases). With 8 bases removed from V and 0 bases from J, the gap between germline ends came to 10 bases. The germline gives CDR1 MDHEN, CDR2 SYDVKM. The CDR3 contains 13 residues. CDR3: CASADTYQETQYF. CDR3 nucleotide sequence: TGTGCCAGCGCGGACACGTACCAAGAGACCCAGTACTTC.

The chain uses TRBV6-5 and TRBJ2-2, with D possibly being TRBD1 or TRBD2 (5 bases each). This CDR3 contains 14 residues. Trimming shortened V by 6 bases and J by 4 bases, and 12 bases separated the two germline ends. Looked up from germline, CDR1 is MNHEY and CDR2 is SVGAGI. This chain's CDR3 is CASRTGTITGELFF. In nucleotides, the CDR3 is TGTGCCAGCAGAACCGGGACCATCACCGGGGAGCTGTTTTTT.

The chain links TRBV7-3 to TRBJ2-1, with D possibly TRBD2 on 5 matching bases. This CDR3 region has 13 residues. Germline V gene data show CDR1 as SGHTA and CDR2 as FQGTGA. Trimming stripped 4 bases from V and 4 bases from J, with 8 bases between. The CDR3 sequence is CASSSDSYNEQFF. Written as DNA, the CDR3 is TGTGCCAGCAGCTCGGACTCTTACAATGAGCAGTTCTTC. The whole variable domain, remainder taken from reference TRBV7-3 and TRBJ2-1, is GAGVSQTPSNKVTEKGKYVELRCDPISGHTALYWYRQSLGQGPEFLIYFQGTGAADDSGLPNDRFFAVRPEGSVSTLKIQRTERGDSAVYLCASSSDSYNEQFFGPGTRLTVL.

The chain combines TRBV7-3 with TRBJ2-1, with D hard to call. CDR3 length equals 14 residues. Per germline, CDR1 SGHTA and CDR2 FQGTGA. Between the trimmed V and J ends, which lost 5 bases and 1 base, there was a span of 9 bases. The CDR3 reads CASSPHGSYNEQFF. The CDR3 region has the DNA TGTGCCAGCAGCCCCCATGGGTCCTACAATGAGCAGTTCTTC.

The CDR3 nucleotides are TGTGCCAGCAGCTTAGCCGGGACAGGGAATGAAGCTTTCTTT. The encoded protein is CASSLAGTGNEAFF. This rearrangement joins TRBV11-1 to TRBJ1-1; 9 bases align to TRBD1. With V trimmed by 0 bases and J by 7 bases, 3 bases remained unmatched. The CDR3 totals 14 residues. Germline V gene data show CDR1 as SGHAT and CDR2 as FQDESV (reference sequence).

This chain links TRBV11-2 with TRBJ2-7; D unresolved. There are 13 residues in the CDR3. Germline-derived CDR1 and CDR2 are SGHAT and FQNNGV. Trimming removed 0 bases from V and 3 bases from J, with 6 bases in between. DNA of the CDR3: TGTGCCAGCAGCTTAGAGTCGTACTACGAGCAGTACTTC. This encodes CASSLESYYEQYF.

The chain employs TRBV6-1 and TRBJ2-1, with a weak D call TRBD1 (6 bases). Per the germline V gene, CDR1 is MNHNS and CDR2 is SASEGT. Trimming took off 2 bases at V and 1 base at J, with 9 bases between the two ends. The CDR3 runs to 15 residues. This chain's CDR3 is CASSEQGTSYNEQFF. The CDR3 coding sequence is TGTGCCAGCAGTGAACAGGGGACATCCTACAATGAGCAGTTCTTC.

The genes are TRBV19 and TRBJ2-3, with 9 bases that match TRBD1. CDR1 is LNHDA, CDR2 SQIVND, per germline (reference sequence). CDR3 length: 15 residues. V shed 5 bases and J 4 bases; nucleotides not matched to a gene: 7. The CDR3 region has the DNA TGTGCCAGTAGTGCACAGGGGGCGATCGCAGATACGCAGTATTTT. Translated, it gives CASSAQGAIADTQYF. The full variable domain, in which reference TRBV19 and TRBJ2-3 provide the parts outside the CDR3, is DGGITQSPKYLFRKEGQNVTLSCEQNLNHDAMYWYRQDPGQGLRLIYYSQIVNDFQKGDIAEGYSVSREKKESFPLTVTSAQKNPTAFYLCASSAQGAIADTQYFGPGTRLTVL.

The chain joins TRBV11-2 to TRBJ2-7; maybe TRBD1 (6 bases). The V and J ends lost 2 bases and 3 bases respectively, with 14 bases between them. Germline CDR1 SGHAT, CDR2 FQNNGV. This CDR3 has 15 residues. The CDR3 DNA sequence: TGTGCCAGCAGCTTATGGGACACAACGTACTACGAGCAGTACTTC. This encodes CASSLWDTTYYEQYF.

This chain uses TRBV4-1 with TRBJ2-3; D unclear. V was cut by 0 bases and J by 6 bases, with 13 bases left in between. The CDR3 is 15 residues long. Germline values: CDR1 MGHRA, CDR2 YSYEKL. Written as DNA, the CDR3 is TGCGCCAGCAGCCAAGAATTCCCACGGCCGGATACGCAGTATTTT. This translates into CASSQEFPRPDTQYF.

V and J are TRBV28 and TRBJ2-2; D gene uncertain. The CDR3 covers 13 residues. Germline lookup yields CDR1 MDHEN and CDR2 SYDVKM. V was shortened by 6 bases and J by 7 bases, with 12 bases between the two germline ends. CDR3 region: CASRSVMGGELFF. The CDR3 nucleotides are TGTGCCAGCAGGTCGGTGATGGGCGGGGAGCTGTTTTTT.

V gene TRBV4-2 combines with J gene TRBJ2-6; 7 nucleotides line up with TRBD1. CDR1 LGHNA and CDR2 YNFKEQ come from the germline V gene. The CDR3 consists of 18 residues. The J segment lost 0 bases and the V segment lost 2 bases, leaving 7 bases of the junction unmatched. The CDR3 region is CASSQSGTESSGANVLTF. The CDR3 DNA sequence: TGTGCCAGCAGCCAAAGTGGGACAGAGAGCTCTGGGGCCAACGTCCTGACTTTC.

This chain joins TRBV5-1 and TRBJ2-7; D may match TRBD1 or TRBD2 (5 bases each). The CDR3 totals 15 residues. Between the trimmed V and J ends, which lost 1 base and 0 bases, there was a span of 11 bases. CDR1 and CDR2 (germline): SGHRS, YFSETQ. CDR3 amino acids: CASSLPGRNSYEQYF. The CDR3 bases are TGCGCCAGCAGCTTGCCGGGGCGGAACTCCTACGAGCAGTACTTC.

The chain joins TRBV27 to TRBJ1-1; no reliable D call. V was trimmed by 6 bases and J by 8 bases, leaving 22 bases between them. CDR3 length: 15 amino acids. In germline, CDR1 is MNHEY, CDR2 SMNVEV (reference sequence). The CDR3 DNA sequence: TGTGCCAGCAGCCCCTCCGGGTCGACGATCAGCGAAGCTTTCTTT. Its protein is CASSPSGSTISEAFF.

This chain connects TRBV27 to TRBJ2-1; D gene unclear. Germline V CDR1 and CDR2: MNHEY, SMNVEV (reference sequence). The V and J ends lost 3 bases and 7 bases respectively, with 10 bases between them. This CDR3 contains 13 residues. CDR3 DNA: TGTGCCAGCAGTTTTATAGGCGAAAATGAGCAGTTCTTC. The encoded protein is CASSFIGENEQFF.

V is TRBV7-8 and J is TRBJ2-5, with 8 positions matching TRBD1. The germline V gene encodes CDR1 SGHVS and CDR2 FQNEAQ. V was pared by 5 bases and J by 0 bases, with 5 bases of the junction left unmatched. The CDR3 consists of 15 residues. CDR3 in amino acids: CASSGRDRHQETQYF. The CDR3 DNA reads TGTGCCAGCAGCGGCCGGGACAGGCACCAAGAGACCCAGTACTTC.